This entry features one T cell receptor beta chain sequence. The target antigen is unknown. This entry is derived from a study of T cell responses to AZD1222 COVID-19 vaccine. Notes on the study in general: Researchers took repertoire samples only after the peak T cell response had come. Possibly, clonal diversity was underestimated; donors were largely white British and included more females. Spike-specific TCR breadth and depth both grew after two AZD1222 doses.

The CDR3 has 13 residues. Germline CDR1 reads SGHRS; CDR2 reads YFSETQ. V gave up 0 bases and J gave up 7 bases, with 7 bases separating them. Method: immunoSEQ multiplex PCR; TCRdb's copy keeps in-frame clones and lacks some. The sample holds 110,000 or so clones; approximately 90% are singletons and the top ten take under 3%. This TCR was recovered from an adult who received the AZD1222 COVID-19 vaccine. This material consisted of peripheral blood, taken 28 days after the second AZD1222 dose. The chain uses TRBV5-1 and TRBJ2-2; no clear D. As DNA, the CDR3 is TGCGCCAGCAGCTTGGGGTATGGCGGGGAGCTGTTTTTT. It encodes CASSLGYGGELFF.